The entry below gives a single T cell receptor (beta chain) sequence along with its context. What it recognizes is unknown. These data are taken from a study of cytomegalovirus exposure and HLA in healthy donors. Study results and limitations: Fewer than 200 TCR beta chains were listed as cytomegalovirus-associated.

Amplification used 60 Vbeta primers and 13 Jbeta primers. The repertoire was sequenced with immunoSEQ multiplex PCR; TCRdb's copy has only in-frame clones and lacks some. Across some 48,000 clones, the top ten clones capture about 6.1% of the sample. The sample comprised PBMCs. This TCR came from a male donor in good health and CMV-seropositive.

CDR3 sequence reads: CASTGGTNEQFF. CDR3 bases: TGTGCCAGCACGGGGGGGACGAATGAGCAGTTCTTC. J is TRBJ2-1 and V is TRBV2; 8 nucleotides line up with TRBD2. V lost 7 bases to trimming and J lost 7 bases; unmatched junction nucleotides: 3. This CDR3 is built from 12 residues. Germline V gives CDR1 SNHLY, CDR2 FYNNEI.